The clone carrying this T cell receptor beta chain was counted at least ten times. Its antigen remains unidentified. Mouse germline and gene names are used. The read terminates 4 residues before the CDR3 end, so the remaining end is supplied by the germline J gene. The data stem from a study of CD8+ T cells in alopecia areata. Study at large: The graft donors were approximately 6-13-month-old C3H/HeJ mice with spontaneous alopecia, and their skin went to approximately 7-10-week-old female C3H/HeJ mice. Whole-study results and caveats: Mice showed TCR sharing more clearly than patients did, possibly owing to HLA.

Germline CDR1 and CDR2: NNHDY and SYVADS. CDR3 length: 13 amino acids. TCR sequencing used cDNA made by reverse transcription of extracted RNA. TCRdb's table, derived via immunoSEQ multiplex PCR, lists solely in-frame clones and lacks some. The sample includes under 3,000 clones, none of them occurring once. The rearrangement joins TRBV13-3 to TRBJ2-1; 10 nucleotides match TRBD1. This receptor was obtained from a C3H/HeJ mouse with alopecia areata. The strain's MHC haplotype is H2-k. Sequencing was carried out using lesional skin. CDR3 in amino acids: CASSAGQGAEQFF. The part of the CDR3 DNA that was read is TGTGCCAGCAGTGCGGGACAGGGGGCT.